This passage covers 8 T cell receptor beta chains from one sample sequenced in a study of cytomegalovirus exposure and HLA in healthy donors. 13 Jbeta primers and 60 Vbeta primers were used for the PCR. The repertoire was sequenced with immunoSEQ multiplex PCR; TCRdb's copy has only in-frame clones and lacks some. The data show roughly 90,000 clones, less than 80% seen once. Specimen: PBMCs. These receptors were obtained from a man aged 25-45 years in good health and CMV-seropositive.

The rearrangement uses TRBV5-1 and TRBJ1-2; 7 bases map to TRBD1. Germline values: CDR1 SGHRS, CDR2 YFSETQ. This CDR3 spans 18 amino acids. The ends lost 4 bases at V and 2 bases at J; junction bases unmatched: 17. DNA for the CDR3: TGCGCCAGCAGCCTCGCCCTAAGAACCGGACAGGCGAACTATGGCTACACCTTC. Its translation is CASSLALRTGQANYGYTF.

The J gene is TRBJ1-2, the V gene TRBV4-2; 12 nucleotides align to TRBD1. V dropped 3 bases and J dropped 7; count of bases not matched to a gene: 6. In germline, CDR1 is LGHNA, CDR2 YNFKEQ. The CDR3 sequence is 15 residues long. CDR3 protein: CASSQPGQGASGYTF. CDR3 coding DNA: TGTGCCAGCAGCCAGCCGGGACAGGGGGCGAGTGGCTACACCTTC.

The sample holds a few counts of this clone. The rearrangement links TRBV30 to TRBJ2-1; 7 nucleotides match TRBD2. CDR1 is GTSNPN and CDR2 is SVGIG in the germline V gene (reference sequence). The CDR3 covers 10 residues. The V gene end was trimmed by 6 bases and the J gene end by 15 bases; junction bases not matched to a gene: 8. The CDR3 sequence is CACSRDYLFF. CDR3 nucleotides: TGTGCCTGCAGCCGGGACTACCTGTTCTTC.

This clone appeared a few times. The chain employs TRBV10-3 and TRBJ1-2; 9 bases match TRBD1. Trimming cost V 11 bases and J 4 bases; bases outside gene matches: 5. The germline V gene has CDR1 ENHRY and CDR2 SYGVKD. The CDR3 length is 12 residues. As DNA, the CDR3 is TGTGCCTCTACAGGGGGCGGCTATGGCTACACCTTC. Its translation: CASTGGGYGYTF.

This chain uses TRBV6-1 with TRBJ1-5; possibly TRBD1 for D (5 bases). Germline V gene sequence: CDR1 MNHNS, CDR2 SASEGT. V dropped 7 bases and J dropped 7 bases, with 14 bases sitting between them. The CDR3 is 13 amino acids. The CDR3 region is CASTSEGRQPQHF. Here the CDR3 DNA reads TGTGCCAGCACTTCTGAGGGGAGGCAGCCCCAGCATTTT.

The genes are TRBV30 and TRBJ2-5; D unresolved. From germline, CDR1 is GTSNPN and CDR2 SVGIG (reference sequence). CDR3 length: 12 residues. V lost 8 bases and J 2 bases, leaving 12 bases between the germline ends. CDR3 DNA: TGTGCCAGTAGAATTCTACAAGAGACCCAGTACTTC. Translating gives CASRILQETQYF.

This clone was seen a handful of times. The rearrangement uses TRBV19 and TRBJ2-3; 10 bases line up with TRBD2. Trimming cost V 7 bases and J 5 bases; bases outside gene matches: 3. CDR1 and CDR2 (germline): LNHDA, SQIVND (reference sequence). This CDR3 spans 13 amino acids. The CDR3 sequence: CASTLAGVDTQYF. The CDR3 coding sequence is TGTGCCAGTACTCTAGCGGGAGTAGATACGCAGTATTTT. The full variable domain, rest sourced from reference TRBV19 and TRBJ2-3, is DGGITQSPKYLFRKEGQNVTLSCEQNLNHDAMYWYRQDPGQGLRLIYYSQIVNDFQKGDIAEGYSVSREKKESFPLTVTSAQKNPTAFYLCASTLAGVDTQYFGPGTRLTVL.

With respect to this clone: Germline and junction disagree at one end, which may indicate a read error. The V and J genes are TRBV15 and TRBJ1-1; the D is unclear. Germline CDR1 is LNHNV and CDR2 is YYDKDF (reference sequence). The CDR3 is 16 residues long. The chain's CDR3 is CATSRDSGLRNAEAFF. DNA of the CDR3: TGTGCCACCAGCAGAGATTCGGGGTTGCGGAACGCTGAAGCTTTCTTT.